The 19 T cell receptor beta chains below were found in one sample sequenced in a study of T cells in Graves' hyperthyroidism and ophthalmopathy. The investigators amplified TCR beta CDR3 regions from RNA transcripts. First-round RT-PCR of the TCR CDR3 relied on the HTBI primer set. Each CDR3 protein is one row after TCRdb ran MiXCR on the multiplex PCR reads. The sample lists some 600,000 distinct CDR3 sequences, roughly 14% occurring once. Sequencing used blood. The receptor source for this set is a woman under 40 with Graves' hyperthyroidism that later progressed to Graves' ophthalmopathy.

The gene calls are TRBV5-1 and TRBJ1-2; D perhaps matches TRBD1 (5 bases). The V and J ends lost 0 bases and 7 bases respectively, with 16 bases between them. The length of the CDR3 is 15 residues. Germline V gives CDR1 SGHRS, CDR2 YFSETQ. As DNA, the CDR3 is TGCGCCAGCAGCTTGGGAGGGGAGTGGGGTCTTGGCTACACCTTC. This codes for CASSLGGEWGLGYTF.

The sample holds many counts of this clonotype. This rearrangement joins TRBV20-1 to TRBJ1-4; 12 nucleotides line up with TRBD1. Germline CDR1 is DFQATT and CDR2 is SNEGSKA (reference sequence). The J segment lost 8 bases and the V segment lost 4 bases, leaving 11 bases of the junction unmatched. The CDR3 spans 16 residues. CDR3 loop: CSAKGQGALSPEKLFF. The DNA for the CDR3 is TGCAGTGCTAAGGGACAGGGGGCGCTTTCTCCAGAAAAACTGTTTTTT.

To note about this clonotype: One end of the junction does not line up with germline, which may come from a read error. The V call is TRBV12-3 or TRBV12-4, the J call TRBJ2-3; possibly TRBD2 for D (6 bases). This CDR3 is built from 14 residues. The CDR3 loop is CASSSASSADTQCF. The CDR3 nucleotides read TGTGCCAGCAGCTCAGCGTCTAGCGCAGATACGCAGTGTTTT.

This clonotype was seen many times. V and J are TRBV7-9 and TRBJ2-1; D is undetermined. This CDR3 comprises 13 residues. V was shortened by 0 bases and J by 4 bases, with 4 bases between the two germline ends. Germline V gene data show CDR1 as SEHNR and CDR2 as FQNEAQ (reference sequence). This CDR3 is CASSLAQYNEQFF. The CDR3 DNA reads TGTGCCAGCAGCTTAGCGCAGTACAATGAGCAGTTCTTC.

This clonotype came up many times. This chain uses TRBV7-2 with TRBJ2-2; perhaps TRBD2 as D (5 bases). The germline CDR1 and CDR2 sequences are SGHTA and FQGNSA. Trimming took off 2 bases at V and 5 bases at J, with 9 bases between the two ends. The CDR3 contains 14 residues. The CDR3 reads CASSLMRDTGELFF. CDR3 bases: TGTGCCAGCAGCTTAATGAGGGATACCGGGGAGCTGTTTTTT.

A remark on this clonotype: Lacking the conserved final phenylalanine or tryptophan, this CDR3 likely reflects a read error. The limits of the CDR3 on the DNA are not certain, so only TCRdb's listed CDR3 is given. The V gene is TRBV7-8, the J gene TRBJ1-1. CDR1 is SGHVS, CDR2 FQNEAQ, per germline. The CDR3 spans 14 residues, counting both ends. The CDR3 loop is CASSLVQRNTEACL.

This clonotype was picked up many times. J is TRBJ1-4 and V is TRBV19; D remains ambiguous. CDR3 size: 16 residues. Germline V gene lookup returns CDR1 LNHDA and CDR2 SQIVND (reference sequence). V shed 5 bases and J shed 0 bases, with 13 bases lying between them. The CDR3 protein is CASSSGPSATNEKLFF. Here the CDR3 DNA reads TGTGCCAGTAGTTCCGGACCTAGCGCAACTAATGAAAAACTGTTTTTT.

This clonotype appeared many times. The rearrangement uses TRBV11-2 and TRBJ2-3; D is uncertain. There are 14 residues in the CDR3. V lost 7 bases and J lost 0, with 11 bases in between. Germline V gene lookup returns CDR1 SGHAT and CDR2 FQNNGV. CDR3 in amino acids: CASTEIASTDTQYF. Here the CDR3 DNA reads TGTGCCAGCACAGAGATCGCTAGCACAGATACGCAGTATTTT.

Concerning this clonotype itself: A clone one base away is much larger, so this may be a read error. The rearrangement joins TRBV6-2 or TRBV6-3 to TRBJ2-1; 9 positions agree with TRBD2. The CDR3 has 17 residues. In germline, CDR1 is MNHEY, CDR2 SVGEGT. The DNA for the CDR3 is TGTGCCAGCAGGGCACCCTCTAGCGGGACCGCCTACAATAAGCAGTTCTTC. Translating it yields CASRAPSSGTAYNKQFF.

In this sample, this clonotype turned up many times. The CDR3, as DNA: TGTGCCATCAGTGCTGGGGTGACCGGGTACAATGAGCAGTTCTTC. It translates to CAISAGVTGYNEQFF. This chain uses TRBV10-3 with TRBJ2-1; D remains unclear. V shed 4 bases and J shed 4 bases, with 14 bases lying between them. CDR3 length equals 15 residues. The germline V gene encodes CDR1 ENHRY and CDR2 SYGVKD.

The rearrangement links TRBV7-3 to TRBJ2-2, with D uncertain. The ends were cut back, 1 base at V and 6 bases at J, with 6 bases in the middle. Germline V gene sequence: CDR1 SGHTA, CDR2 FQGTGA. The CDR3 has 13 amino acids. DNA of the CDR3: TGTGCCAGCAGCTTAAATCGGCCCGGGGAGCTGTTTTTT. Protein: CASSLNRPGELFF.

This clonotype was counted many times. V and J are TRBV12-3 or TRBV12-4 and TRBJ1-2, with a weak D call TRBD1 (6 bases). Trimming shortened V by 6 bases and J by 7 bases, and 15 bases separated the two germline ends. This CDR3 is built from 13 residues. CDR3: CASSRGGRVGYTF. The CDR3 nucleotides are TGTGCCAGCAGCCGGGGGGGGCGGGTTGGCTACACCTTC.

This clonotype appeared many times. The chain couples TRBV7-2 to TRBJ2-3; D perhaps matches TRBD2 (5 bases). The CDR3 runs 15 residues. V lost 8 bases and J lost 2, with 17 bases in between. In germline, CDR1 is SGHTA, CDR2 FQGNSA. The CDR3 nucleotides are TGTGCCAGCTGCCGGGCGGGCTTATCCACAGATACGCAGTATTTT. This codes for CASCRAGLSTDTQYF.

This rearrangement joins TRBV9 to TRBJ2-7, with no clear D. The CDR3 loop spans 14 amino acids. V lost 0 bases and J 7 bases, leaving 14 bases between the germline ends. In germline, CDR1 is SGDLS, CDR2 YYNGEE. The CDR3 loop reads CASSVEAGKGEQYF. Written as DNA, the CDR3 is TGTGCCAGCAGCGTAGAGGCAGGAAAGGGAGAGCAGTACTTC.

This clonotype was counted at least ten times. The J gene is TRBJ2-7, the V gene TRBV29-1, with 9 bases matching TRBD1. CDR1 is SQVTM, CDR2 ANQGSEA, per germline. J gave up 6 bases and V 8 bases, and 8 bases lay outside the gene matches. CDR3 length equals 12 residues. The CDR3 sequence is CSITGTGLEQYF. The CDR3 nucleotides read TGCAGCATCACCGGGACAGGGCTCGAGCAGTACTTC.

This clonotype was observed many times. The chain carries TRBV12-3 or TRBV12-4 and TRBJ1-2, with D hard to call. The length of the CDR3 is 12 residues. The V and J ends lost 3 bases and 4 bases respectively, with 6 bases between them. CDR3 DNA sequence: TGTGCCAGCAGTTTCCAGATCTATGGCTACACCTTC. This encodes CASSFQIYGYTF.

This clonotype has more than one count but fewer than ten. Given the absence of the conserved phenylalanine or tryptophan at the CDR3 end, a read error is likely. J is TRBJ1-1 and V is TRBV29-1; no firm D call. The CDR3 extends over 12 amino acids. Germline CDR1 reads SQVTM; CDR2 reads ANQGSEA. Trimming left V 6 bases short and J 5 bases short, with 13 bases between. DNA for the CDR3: TGCAGCGTCAGACCGGGAGGGACTGAAGCTTTCCTT. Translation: CSVRPGGTEAFL.

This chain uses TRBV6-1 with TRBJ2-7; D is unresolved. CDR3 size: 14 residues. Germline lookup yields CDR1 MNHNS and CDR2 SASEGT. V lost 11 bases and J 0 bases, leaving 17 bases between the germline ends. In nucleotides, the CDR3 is TGTGCCGTCCCCGCGATGGATCGCTCCTACGAGCAGTACTTC. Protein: CAVPAMDRSYEQYF.

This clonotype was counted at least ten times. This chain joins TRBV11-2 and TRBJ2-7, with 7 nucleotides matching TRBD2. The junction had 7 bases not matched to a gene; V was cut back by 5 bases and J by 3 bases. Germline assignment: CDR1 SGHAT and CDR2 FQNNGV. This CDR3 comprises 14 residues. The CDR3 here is CASSPSGLYYEQYF. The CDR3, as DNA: TGTGCCAGCAGCCCTAGCGGACTTTACTACGAGCAGTACTTC. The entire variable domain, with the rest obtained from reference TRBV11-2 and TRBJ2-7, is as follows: EAGVAQSPRYKIIEKRQSVAFWCNPISGHATLYWYQQILGQGPKLLIQFQNNGVVDDSQLPKDRFSAERLKGVDSTLKIQPAKLEDSAVYLCASSPSGLYYEQYFGPGTRLTVT.